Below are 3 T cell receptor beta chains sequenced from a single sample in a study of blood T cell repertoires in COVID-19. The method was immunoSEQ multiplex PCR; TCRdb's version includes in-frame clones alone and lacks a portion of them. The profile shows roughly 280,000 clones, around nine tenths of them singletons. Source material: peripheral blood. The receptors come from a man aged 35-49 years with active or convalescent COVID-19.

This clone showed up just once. CDR3 residues: CASNERGYTDTQYF. CDR3 DNA: TGTGCCAGTAATGAGAGGGGGTACACAGATACGCAGTATTTT. V and J are TRBV19 and TRBJ2-3, with a possible D match to TRBD1 (6 bases). V gave up 7 bases and J gave up 2 bases, with 13 bases separating them. This CDR3 has 14 amino acids. CDR1 is LNHDA and CDR2 is SQIVND in the germline V gene (reference sequence). Combining the CDR3 with reference TRBV19 and TRBJ2-3 gives the whole variable domain DGGITQSPKYLFRKEGQNVTLSCEQNLNHDAMYWYRQDPGQGLRLIYYSQIVNDFQKGDIAEGYSVSREKKESFPLTVTSAQKNPTAFYLCASNERGYTDTQYFGPGTRLTVL.

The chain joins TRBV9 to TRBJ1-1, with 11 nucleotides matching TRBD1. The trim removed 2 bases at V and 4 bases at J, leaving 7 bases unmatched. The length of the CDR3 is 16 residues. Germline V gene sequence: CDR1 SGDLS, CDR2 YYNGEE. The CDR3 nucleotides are TGTGCCAGCAGCGTGGGGGACAGGGGGGTTGGCACTGAAGCTTTCTTT. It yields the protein CASSVGDRGVGTEAFF.

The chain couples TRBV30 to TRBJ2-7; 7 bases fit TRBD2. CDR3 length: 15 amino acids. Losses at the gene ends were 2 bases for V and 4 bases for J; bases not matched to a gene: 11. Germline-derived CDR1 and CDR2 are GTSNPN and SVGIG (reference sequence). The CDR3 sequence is CAWSWGGRSGYEQYF. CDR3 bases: TGTGCCTGGAGTTGGGGGGGAAGGTCTGGGTACGAGCAGTACTTC.